A selection of T cell receptor beta chains follows, all from one sample in a study of T cell changes during pregnancy in multiple sclerosis. Data came from immunoSEQ multiplex PCR; TCRdb stores just in-frame clones and leaves some out. The sample comprises around 69,000 clones, 92% of which are singletons, and roughly 2.3% rests with the top ten. The source material was peripheral blood, sampled in the first trimester of pregnancy. The receptors come from a female donor with multiple sclerosis, enrolled in a pregnancy study. The CDR3 runs from the conserved cysteine through the conserved F or W. The D gene is left open where the match is weak. Size values are once, few and many counts, or a class for expanded clones, and some rows have none.

abundance: NA; v_gene: TRBV2; j_gene: TRBJ1-2; d_gene: NA; CDR3aa: CASKDNLNYGYTF; CDR3nt: TGTGCCAGCAAGGACAACCTTAACTATGGCTACACCTTC
abundance: NA; v_gene: TRBV28; j_gene: TRBJ2-7; d_gene: TRBD1; CDR3aa: CASSSGGPYEQYF; CDR3nt: TGTGCCAGCAGTTCAGGGGGCCCTTACGAGCAGTACTTC
abundance: NA; v_gene: TRBV19; j_gene: TRBJ1-5; d_gene: TRBD1; CDR3aa: CASSIPTGGQGQPQHF; CDR3nt: TGTGCCAGTAGTATCCCGACAGGGGGCCAGGGGCAGCCCCAGCATTTT
abundance: NA; v_gene: TRBV11-2; j_gene: TRBJ1-1; d_gene: TRBD1; CDR3aa: CASSLGGGRPEAFF; CDR3nt: TGTGCCAGCAGCTTAGGAGGGGGCAGGCCTGAAGCTTTCTTT
abundance: NA; v_gene: TRBV11-1; j_gene: TRBJ2-1; d_gene: TRBD2; CDR3aa: CASSLRASGSLLNNEQFF; CDR3nt: TGTGCCAGCAGCTTGCGGGCTAGCGGGAGCCTCCTAAACAATGAGCAGTTCTTC
abundance: once; v_gene: TRBV29-1; j_gene: TRBJ1-2; d_gene: NA; CDR3aa: CSVAGYYGYTF; CDR3nt: TGCAGCGTTGCCGGGTACTATGGCTACACCTTC
abundance: NA; v_gene: TRBV20-1; j_gene: TRBJ2-7; d_gene: NA; CDR3aa: CSAWGDEQYF; CDR3nt: TGCAGTGCTTGGGGGGACGAGCAGTACTTC
abundance: NA; v_gene: TRBV10-1; j_gene: TRBJ1-1; d_gene: TRBD1; CDR3aa: CASSDQGQGAISEAFF; CDR3nt: TGCGCCAGCAGTGATCAGGGACAGGGGGCAATCTCTGAAGCTTTCTTT
abundance: NA; v_gene: TRBV4-2; j_gene: TRBJ2-3; d_gene: TRBD2; CDR3aa: CASSQDRVIAGRRVTDTQYF; CDR3nt: TGTGCCAGCAGCCAAGATCGTGTAATAGCGGGAAGGAGGGTGACAGATACGCAGTATTTT
abundance: NA; v_gene: TRBV7-2; j_gene: TRBJ1-4; d_gene: TRBD1; CDR3aa: CASSRDSTSTNEKLFF; CDR3nt: TGTGCCAGCAGCCGGGACAGTACTTCAACTAATGAAAAACTGTTTTTT
abundance: NA; v_gene: TRBV27; j_gene: TRBJ2-7; d_gene: TRBD2; CDR3aa: CASSQNWVGLAGAYEQYF; CDR3nt: TGTGCCAGCAGCCAAAACTGGGTGGGACTAGCGGGAGCCTACGAGCAGTACTTC
abundance: NA; v_gene: TRBV5-1; j_gene: TRBJ1-3; d_gene: NA; CDR3aa: CASSLVAQAGNTIYF; CDR3nt: TGCGCCAGCAGCTTGGTCGCTCAGGCTGGAAACACCATATATTTT
abundance: NA; v_gene: TRBV5-3; j_gene: TRBJ2-3; d_gene: TRBD1; CDR3aa: CARSFQTGGLSTDTQYF; CDR3nt: TGTGCCAGAAGCTTTCAAACAGGGGGTCTGAGCACAGATACGCAGTATTTT
abundance: NA; v_gene: TRBV18; j_gene: TRBJ2-7; d_gene: NA; CDR3aa: CASSPRQASYEQYF; CDR3nt: TGTGCCAGCTCACCACGACAGGCCTCCTACGAGCAGTACTTC
abundance: NA; v_gene: TRBV25-1; j_gene: TRBJ1-5; d_gene: TRBD1; CDR3aa: CASGQGGNQPQHF; CDR3nt: TGTGCCAGCGGACAGGGGGGTAATCAGCCCCAGCATTTT
abundance: NA; v_gene: TRBV19; j_gene: TRBJ2-1; d_gene: TRBD2; CDR3aa: CASSMSSGDLIVFF; CDR3nt: TGTGCCAGTAGTATGTCTAGCGGGGATTTAATCGTGTTCTTC
abundance: once; v_gene: TRBV29-1; j_gene: TRBJ2-7; d_gene: NA; CDR3aa: CSVATGRATYEQYF; CDR3nt: TGCAGCGTTGCTACGGGCAGGGCAACCTACGAGCAGTACTTC
abundance: NA; v_gene: TRBV2; j_gene: TRBJ2-1; d_gene: NA; CDR3aa: CASSEEGIASSYNEQFF; CDR3nt: TGTGCCAGCAGTGAAGAGGGGATCGCTAGCTCCTACAATGAGCAGTTCTTC
abundance: NA; v_gene: TRBV14; j_gene: TRBJ2-1; d_gene: NA; CDR3aa: CASADYNEQFF; CDR3nt: TGTGCCTCTGCGGACTACAATGAGCAGTTCTTC
abundance: NA; v_gene: TRBV7-9; j_gene: TRBJ2-1; d_gene: NA; CDR3aa: CASGKPGQTNEQFF; CDR3nt: TGTGCCAGCGGAAAACCGGGACAAACCAATGAGCAGTTCTTC
abundance: NA; v_gene: TRBV9; j_gene: TRBJ1-1; d_gene: TRBD1; CDR3aa: CASSVGTGGGNTEAFF; CDR3nt: TGTGCCAGCAGCGTTGGGACAGGGGGGGGGAACACTGAAGCTTTCTTT
abundance: NA; v_gene: TRBV5-1; j_gene: TRBJ2-1; d_gene: TRBD1; CDR3aa: CASSLDDRGANEQFF; CDR3nt: TGCGCCAGCAGCTTGGACGACAGGGGGGCCAATGAGCAGTTCTTC
abundance: once; v_gene: TRBV13; j_gene: TRBJ2-1; d_gene: NA; CDR3aa: CASSLWTINNEQFF; CDR3nt: TGTGCCAGCAGCTTGTGGACAATCAACAATGAGCAGTTCTTC
abundance: NA; v_gene: TRBV7-9; j_gene: TRBJ1-4; d_gene: NA; CDR3aa: CASSFVSGATNEKLFF; CDR3nt: TGTGCCAGCAGCTTTGTTTCCGGGGCAACTAATGAAAAACTGTTTTTT
abundance: NA; v_gene: TRBV4-3; j_gene: TRBJ2-1; d_gene: TRBD1; CDR3aa: CASSQDRGTGAYNEQFF; CDR3nt: TGCGCCAGCAGCCAAGATCGCGGGACAGGGGCATACAATGAGCAGTTCTTC
abundance: NA; v_gene: TRBV5-1; j_gene: TRBJ2-7; d_gene: TRBD1; CDR3aa: CASSFGTGTSYEQYF; CDR3nt: TGCGCCAGCAGCTTTGGGACAGGGACCTCCTACGAGCAGTACTTC
abundance: NA; v_gene: TRBV18; j_gene: TRBJ2-5; d_gene: NA; CDR3aa: CASSPPAVRETQYF; CDR3nt: TGTGCCAGCTCACCACCGGCGGTTAGGGAGACCCAGTACTTC
abundance: NA; v_gene: TRBV7-3; j_gene: TRBJ2-6; d_gene: TRBD1; CDR3aa: CASSLGTGVAGANVLTF; CDR3nt: TGTGCCAGCAGCTTGGGGACAGGGGTCGCTGGGGCCAACGTCCTGACTTTC
abundance: once; v_gene: TRBV7-2; j_gene: TRBJ2-3; d_gene: TRBD1; CDR3aa: CASSPIGTGTSTDTQYF; CDR3nt: TGTGCCAGCAGCCCTATCGGGACAGGCACTAGCACAGATACGCAGTATTTT
abundance: NA; v_gene: TRBV9; j_gene: TRBJ2-5; d_gene: NA; CDR3aa: CASSEGGGGGETQYF; CDR3nt: TGTGCCAGCAGCGAAGGGGGAGGGGGAGGAGAGACCCAGTACTTC
abundance: NA; v_gene: TRBV5-1; j_gene: TRBJ1-1; d_gene: NA; CDR3aa: CASSLIRGTEAFF; CDR3nt: TGCGCCAGCAGCTTGATTCGGGGGACTGAAGCTTTCTTT
abundance: NA; v_gene: TRBV28; j_gene: TRBJ1-2; d_gene: NA; CDR3aa: CASSLYSTGLYGYTF; CDR3nt: TGTGCCAGCAGTTTATACTCGACAGGCCTCTATGGCTACACCTTC
abundance: once; v_gene: TRBV6-1; j_gene: TRBJ2-7; d_gene: TRBD2; CDR3aa: CASRGPAGGPGEQYF; CDR3nt: TGTGCCAGCAGGGGCCCCGCGGGAGGGCCTGGCGAGCAGTACTTC
abundance: NA; v_gene: TRBV6-1; j_gene: TRBJ1-5; d_gene: NA; CDR3aa: CASNTGSGNQPQHF; CDR3nt: TGTGCCAGCAACACAGGGTCGGGCAATCAGCCCCAGCATTTT
abundance: NA; v_gene: TRBV7-9; j_gene: TRBJ2-2; d_gene: TRBD2; CDR3aa: CASSWGLAGDNSGELFF; CDR3nt: TGTGCCAGCAGCTGGGGACTAGCGGGAGATAACTCCGGGGAGCTGTTTTTT
abundance: NA; v_gene: TRBV7-2; j_gene: TRBJ1-4; d_gene: NA; CDR3aa: CASSRDRQGEKLFF; CDR3nt: TGTGCCAGCAGTCGCGACAGGCAGGGTGAAAAACTGTTTTTT
abundance: NA; v_gene: TRBV6-5; j_gene: TRBJ1-2; d_gene: NA; CDR3aa: CASSPQGRAGYGYTF; CDR3nt: TGTGCCAGCAGTCCTCAGGGCAGGGCGGGGTATGGCTACACCTTC
abundance: NA; v_gene: TRBV7-6; j_gene: TRBJ2-7; d_gene: NA; CDR3aa: CASSLSGASYEQYF; CDR3nt: TGTGCCAGCAGCTTATCGGGAGCTAGCTACGAGCAGTACTTC
abundance: NA; v_gene: TRBV19; j_gene: TRBJ2-1; d_gene: NA; CDR3aa: CASSTWTGEASGSYNEQFF; CDR3nt: TGTGCCAGTAGTACATGGACAGGGGAGGCTAGCGGGTCCTACAATGAGCAGTTCTTC
abundance: NA; v_gene: TRBV4-3; j_gene: TRBJ2-3; d_gene: TRBD2; CDR3aa: CASSQEAGGIADTQYF; CDR3nt: TGCGCCAGCAGCCAAGAAGCGGGAGGTATTGCAGATACGCAGTATTTT
abundance: NA; v_gene: TRBV14; j_gene: TRBJ2-7; d_gene: NA; CDR3aa: CASSQGLGQYQSTINLGEQYF; CDR3nt: TGTGCCAGCAGCCAAGGGCTCGGACAGTACCAATCTACGATTAATTTAGGCGAGCAGTACTTC